Sequencing of this T cell receptor (beta chain) was carried out in a study of blood T cell repertoires in COVID-19. Turning to the study itself: COVID-19 samples from acute and convalescent phases originated in the United States, Italy and Spain. T cells, B-cell-depleted T cells, or PBMCs provided the cDNA or gDNA that served as material.

The repertoire was sequenced with immunoSEQ multiplex PCR; TCRdb's copy has only in-frame clones and lacks some. The profile shows around 120,000 clones, around 87% of them singletons. Per germline, CDR1 LNHDA and CDR2 SQIVND (reference sequence). This CDR3 region has 18 residues. The V and J ends lost 5 bases and 2 bases, in that order; junction bases with no gene match: 14. The rearrangement links TRBV19 to TRBJ1-5, with 8 bases lining up with TRBD1. The receptor comes from a woman in her fifties or sixties with COVID-19, enrolled during active disease. Sequencing input: peripheral blood. CDR3 sequence reads: CASSPLPGTGMGNQPQHF. The CDR3 nucleotides are TGTGCCAGTAGTCCACTCCCCGGGACAGGAATGGGCAATCAGCCCCAGCATTTT.